Listed here are 23 T cell receptor beta chains from one sample, sequenced in a study of blood T cell repertoires in COVID-19 (TCRdb year 2020). The library was obtained by the immunoSEQ multiplex PCR assay. TCRdb took this table from immuneACCESS and kept in-frame rearrangements with V and J called. Such tables lack part of the clones; where checked against another copy, unresolved V genes explain under half of the gap, and the rest is unexplained. Within this sample are 300,000 to 400,000 clones, with 70% to 90% of them counted one time only. Approximately 1% of the sample goes to the ten largest clones. Material: PBMCs or T cells enriched from blood (not recorded which). The receptor set was obtained from a woman under 40 with acute COVID-19.

There are many counts of this clone. This chain connects TRBV11-3 to TRBJ2-3; the match to TRBD2 covers 16 bases. The CDR3 consists of 16 residues. The ends lost 4 bases at V and 6 bases at J; junction bases unmatched: 4. CDR1 is SGHNT and CDR2 is YENEEA in the germline V gene. CDR3 sequence reads: CASSSGLAGGEDTQYF. The CDR3 region has the DNA TGTGCCAGCAGCTCGGGACTAGCGGGGGGGGAGGATACGCAGTATTTT.

The gene calls are TRBV11-2 and TRBJ2-7; D is possibly TRBD1 (6 bases). This CDR3 has 15 residues. The ends were cut back, 1 base at V and 4 bases at J, with 14 bases in the middle. The germline gives CDR1 SGHAT, CDR2 FQNNGV. The CDR3 sequence: CASSLVGGQGYEQYF. The CDR3 nucleotides read TGTGCCAGCAGCTTAGTTGGCGGGCAGGGGTACGAGCAGTACTTC.

The chain has TRBV11-1 and TRBJ2-1; 7 bases are shared with TRBD2. Germline V gene sequence: CDR1 SGHAT, CDR2 FQDESV (reference sequence). CDR3 length: 15 residues. The trim removed 4 bases at V and 3 bases at J, leaving 6 bases unmatched. In DNA form, the CDR3 reads TGTGCCAGCAGCTCGAACCGGGGGGACTACAATGAGCAGTTCTTC. Its protein is CASSSNRGDYNEQFF.

The chain has TRBV12-3 or TRBV12-4 and TRBJ2-3; no clear D gene. There are 13 residues in the CDR3. Deletions cut 0 bases from V and 6 bases from J, with 7 bases between. In DNA form, the CDR3 reads TGTGCCAGCAGTTTAGCCCAGATGGATACGCAGTATTTT. Translated: CASSLAQMDTQYF.

The chain uses TRBV2 and TRBJ1-4; D perhaps matches TRBD1 (6 bases). The CDR3 runs to 16 residues. Trimming took off 1 base at V and 7 bases at J, with 16 bases between the two ends. The germline CDR1 and CDR2 sequences are SNHLY and FYNNEI. CDR3 DNA: TGTGCCAGCAGTGAAGAGGATGGGGGCTGGGGTGAAAAACTGTTTTTT. Translated: CASSEEDGGWGEKLFF.

The chain joins TRBV4-1 to TRBJ2-7, with 12 bases identical to TRBD1. With V trimmed by 1 base and J by 5 bases, 6 bases remained unmatched. Per germline, CDR1 MGHRA and CDR2 YSYEKL. The CDR3 runs 16 residues. Here the CDR3 DNA reads TGCGCCAGCAGCCAAGGCCCGGGACAGGGGGCCAACGAGCAGTACTTC. Protein: CASSQGPGQGANEQYF.

A single count supports this clone. This chain joins TRBV28 and TRBJ1-2; 7 positions match TRBD1. J was trimmed by 8 bases and V by 2 bases; bases with no gene match: 8. From germline, CDR1 is MDHEN and CDR2 SYDVKM. There are 14 residues in the CDR3. The CDR3 DNA follows: TGTGCCAGCAGTTTAGCAGGGGGTTTGGGGGGCTACACCTTC. This translates into CASSLAGGLGGYTF.

The V call is TRBV14, the J call TRBJ2-7, with 11 positions matching TRBD2. Germline CDR1 SGHDN, CDR2 FVKESK. The V segment lost 3 bases and the J segment 4 bases; nucleotides outside the gene matches: 5. This CDR3 region has 15 residues. The CDR3 nucleotides are TGTGCCAGCAGCCACCCTAGCGGGGGGACTTACGAGCAGTACTTC. As protein: CASSHPSGGTYEQYF.

This clone occurred once. The chain joins TRBV7-3 to TRBJ1-2; TRBD1 matches 9 bases. There are 14 residues in the CDR3. V shed 5 bases and J 5 bases; nucleotides not matched to a gene: 6. Germline CDR1 is SGHTA and CDR2 is FQGTGA. The CDR3 region is CASSPGQGIYGYTF. In DNA, the CDR3 is TGTGCCAGCAGCCCCGGACAGGGGATATATGGCTACACCTTC. The complete variable domain, with remaining parts taken from reference TRBV7-3 and TRBJ1-2, reads GAGVSQTPSNKVTEKGKYVELRCDPISGHTALYWYRQSLGQGPEFLIYFQGTGAADDSGLPNDRFFAVRPEGSVSTLKIQRTERGDSAVYLCASSPGQGIYGYTFGSGTRLTVV.

The chain is built from TRBV28 and TRBJ1-2; 10 bases fit TRBD1. V shed 6 bases and J 6 bases; nucleotides not matched to a gene: 4. Per the germline V gene, CDR1 is MDHEN and CDR2 is SYDVKM. The CDR3 has 13 amino acids. The CDR3 spells CASRRTGGDGYTF. The CDR3, as DNA: TGTGCCAGCAGGAGGACAGGGGGGGATGGCTACACCTTC.

Only one count was recorded for this clone. The V and J genes are TRBV7-9 and TRBJ2-7; TRBD1 agrees at 10 bases. V shed 8 bases and J 4 bases; nucleotides not matched to a gene: 14. The CDR3 runs to 16 residues. Germline assignment: CDR1 SEHNR and CDR2 FQNEAQ (reference sequence). CDR3 bases: TGTGCCAGCGCGAGGCATGGGGGACAGGGGTCTTACGAGCAGTACTTC. It encodes CASARHGGQGSYEQYF.

The V and J genes are TRBV25-1 and TRBJ1-1; possible D gene TRBD1, 5 bases. The CDR3 consists of 14 residues. Trimming removed 6 bases from V and 1 base from J, with 12 bases in between. Germline CDR1 and CDR2: MGHDK and SYGVNS. CDR3 sequence (DNA): TGTGCCAGCAGCCCCCAGGGTACGAACACTGAAGCTTTCTTT. Translated, it gives CASSPQGTNTEAFF.

The rearrangement uses TRBV30 and TRBJ1-6; D ambiguous. The germline gives CDR1 GTSNPN, CDR2 SVGIG (reference sequence). V lost 4 bases, J lost 4 bases, and 14 bases lay in between. The CDR3 is 15 amino acids. For the CDR3, the DNA is TGTGCCTGGAATATTGGCGGGTTTTATAATTCACCCCTCCACTTT. It yields the protein CAWNIGGFYNSPLHF.

The V call is TRBV10-2, the J call TRBJ1-1; D is ambiguous. Germline-derived CDR1 and CDR2 are WSHSY and SAAADI. With 6 bases removed from V and 1 base from J, the gap between germline ends came to 9 bases. The CDR3 has 13 residues. For the CDR3, the DNA is TGCGCCAGCAGGGGCTTGGGGAACACTGAAGCTTTCTTT. It is translated as CASRGLGNTEAFF.

The chain links TRBV18 to TRBJ2-7, with TRBD1 identical over 7 bases. J gave up 2 bases and V 0 bases, and 4 bases lay outside the gene matches. CDR1 is KGHSH, CDR2 LQKENI, per germline. This CDR3 is built from 15 residues. CDR3 sequence reads: CASSPPDRFPYEQYF. CDR3 DNA: TGTGCCAGCTCACCACCGGACAGGTTTCCCTACGAGCAGTACTTC. The full variable domain, completed using reference TRBV18 and TRBJ2-7, is NAGVMQNPRHLVRRRGQEARLRCSPMKGHSHVYWYRQLPEEGLKFMVYLQKENIIDESGMPKERFSAEFPKEGPSILRIQQVVRGDSAAYFCASSPPDRFPYEQYFGPGTRLTVT.

The gene calls are TRBV4-3 and TRBJ1-2, with TRBD1 identical over 7 bases. Trimming cost V 2 bases and J 3 bases; bases outside gene matches: 6. The CDR3 contains 15 residues. CDR1 and CDR2 (germline): LGHNA, YSLEER. The CDR3 sequence is CASSQSDRSHYGYTF. The CDR3 nucleotides read TGCGCCAGCAGCCAATCGGACAGGAGCCACTATGGCTACACCTTC.

The chain recombines TRBV15 with TRBJ2-1; D uncertain. V was cut by 0 bases and J by 10 bases, with 16 bases left in between. The CDR3 covers 15 residues. Germline CDR1 and CDR2: LNHNV and YYDKDF (reference sequence). This chain's CDR3 is CATSRDKWSRLEQFF. The CDR3 DNA reads as TGTGCCACCAGCAGAGATAAGTGGTCCCGGTTGGAGCAGTTCTTC.

This clone was detected once. The chain recombines TRBV6-5 with TRBJ1-2; TRBD1 matches at 9 bases. CDR1 and CDR2 (germline): MNHEY, SVGAGI. The CDR3 covers 15 residues. The junction had 9 bases not matched to a gene; V was cut back by 5 bases and J by 5 bases. CDR3 DNA sequence: TGTGCCAGCAGTACTCGACAGGGGGAAGGGTATGGCTACACCTTC. This gives the protein CASSTRQGEGYGYTF.

The chain couples TRBV5-1 to TRBJ1-6; 7 bases line up with TRBD1. Germline V gene data show CDR1 as SGHRS and CDR2 as YFSETQ. The trim removed 0 bases at V and 6 bases at J, leaving 3 bases unmatched. The CDR3 consists of 15 residues. The CDR3 spells CASSLENRGNSPLHF. DNA for the CDR3: TGCGCCAGCAGCTTGGAAAACAGGGGTAATTCACCCCTCCACTTT.

CDR3 sequence: CASSLVQLGGNSELFF. CDR3 nucleotides: TGTGCCAGCAGCTTGGTCCAATTGGGGGGAAATTCGGAACTGTTTTTT. V is TRBV5-6 and J is TRBJ1-4; D possibly corresponds to TRBD1 (5 bases). The germline V gene encodes CDR1 SGHDT and CDR2 YYEEEE. This CDR3 has 16 residues. Between the trimmed V and J ends, which lost 0 bases and 12 bases, there was a span of 21 bases.

The chain recombines TRBV19 with TRBJ2-7, with D perhaps matching TRBD1 (5 bases). The CDR3 covers 12 residues. Trimming stripped 7 bases from V and 6 bases from J, with 13 bases between. Germline V lookup: CDR1 LNHDA, CDR2 SQIVND (reference sequence). CDR3 region: CASNSRVGEQYF. For the CDR3, the DNA is TGTGCCAGTAACTCCAGGGTGGGCGAGCAGTACTTC.

The chain recombines TRBV9 with TRBJ1-6, with D hard to call. This CDR3 region has 15 residues. From germline, CDR1 is SGDLS and CDR2 YYNGEE. V was trimmed by 0 bases and J by 9 bases, leaving 13 bases between them. This chain's CDR3 is CASSVVGSSVSPLHF. CDR3 sequence (DNA): TGTGCCAGCAGCGTAGTAGGGAGTAGTGTTTCACCCCTCCACTTT.

The chain carries TRBV7-2 and TRBJ2-7, with 7 bases identical to TRBD1. Germline loops: CDR1 SGHTA, CDR2 FQGNSA. V gave up 1 base and J gave up 2 bases; unmatched junction bases: 5. The CDR3 is made up of 15 amino acids. This chain's CDR3 is CASSLEPRGTYEQYF. The CDR3 region has the DNA TGTGCCAGCAGCTTAGAACCCAGGGGGACCTACGAGCAGTACTTC.